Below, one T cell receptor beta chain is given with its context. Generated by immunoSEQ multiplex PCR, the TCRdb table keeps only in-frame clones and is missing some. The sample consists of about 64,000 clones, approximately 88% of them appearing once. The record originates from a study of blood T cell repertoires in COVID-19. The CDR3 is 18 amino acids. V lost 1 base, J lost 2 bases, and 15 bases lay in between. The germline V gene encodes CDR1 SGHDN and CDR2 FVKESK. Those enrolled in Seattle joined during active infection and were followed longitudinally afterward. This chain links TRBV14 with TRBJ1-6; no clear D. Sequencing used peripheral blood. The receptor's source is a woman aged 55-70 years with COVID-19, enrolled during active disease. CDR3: CASSQVLGRNPYNSPLHF. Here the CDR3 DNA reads TGTGCCAGCAGCCAAGTACTGGGCAGGAATCCCTATAATTCACCCCTCCACTTT.